This record concerns one T cell receptor (beta chain) sequence. The record originates from a study of blood T cells in healthy people across ages. Trimming at V came to 4 bases and at J to 6 bases, leaving 4 bases not matched to a gene. Germline CDR1 is GTSNPN and CDR2 is SVGIG (reference sequence). CDR3 length: 13 residues. Primers used in a second PCR of about 7 to 11 cycles were a sample-barcoded 5' primer and a J-beta primer mix. Researchers report that a template-switch adaptor with 12 random nucleotides tagged each cDNA molecule. From the 5' RACE reads, TCRdb called clonotypes with MiXCR, one entry per CDR3 protein. In the table there are about 650,000 distinct CDR3 sequences, about 34% of which are singletons.

The sequence derives from a woman aged 80 or over in good health. V gene TRBV30 combines with J gene TRBJ1-2, with 11 bases lining up with TRBD1. The sequenced sample consisted of blood. Here the CDR3 DNA reads TGTGCCTGGACGGACAGGGGGCCGAATGGCTACACCTTC. This gives the protein CAWTDRGPNGYTF.